The next 21 T cell receptor beta chains were all read from a single sample in a study of shared clonotypes between healthy human individuals. Clones were read by immunoSEQ multiplex PCR, and TCRdb kept only the in-frame ones, dropping some. The table includes around 980,000 clones, approximately 78% detected once. Sequencing input: memory CD4+ T cells from PBMCs. The subset: CD45RA-negative fraction. These receptors all come from a man younger than 35 in good health. Some clones in this sample may be carry-over from other donors' samples.

Comments on this clone: This sample also contains other DNA sequences that code for the same CDR3. V is TRBV29-1 and J is TRBJ1-1; D not resolved. The germline V and J ends were trimmed by 7 bases and 11 bases, with 23 bases remaining between them. The germline V gene has CDR1 SQVTM and CDR2 ANQGSEA. The CDR3 covers 13 residues. As DNA, the CDR3 is TGCAGCGGTCACCGGGCCGCGGGCGGGGAGGCTTTCTTT. Encoded protein: CSGHRAAGGEAFF.

The V and J genes are TRBV28 and TRBJ2-2, with D hard to call. Germline V gene data show CDR1 as MDHEN and CDR2 as SYDVKM. Trimming cost V 6 bases and J 13 bases, with 21 bases left between them. The CDR3 totals 14 residues. In nucleotides, the CDR3 is TGTGCCAGCAGGCCTCCGCGCCCCGGGTACGGGCTGTTTTTT. As protein: CASRPPRPGYGLFF.

V and J are TRBV2 and TRBJ2-1, with 9 bases aligning to TRBD2. Trimming took 6 bases from V and 0 from J; bases not matched to a gene: 9. Germline assignment: CDR1 SNHLY and CDR2 FYNNEI. This CDR3 contains 17 residues. CDR3 sequence: CASRRLAGSGSYNEQFF. DNA of the CDR3: TGTGCCAGCAGGAGGCTAGCGGGGTCGGGCTCCTACAATGAGCAGTTCTTC. The entire variable domain, with the rest obtained from reference TRBV2 and TRBJ2-1, is as follows: EPEVTQTPSHQVTQMGQEVILRCVPISNHLYFYWYRQILGQKVEFLVSFYNNEISEKSEIFDDQFSVERPDGSNFTLKIRSTKLEDSAMYFCASRRLAGSGSYNEQFFGPGTRLTVL.

The CDR3 region has the DNA TGTGCCAGCAGCTTGGTCCGGGACAGCCTCTCCTACGAGCAGTACTTC. Translation: CASSLVRDSLSYEQYF. The chain uses TRBV5-8 and TRBJ2-7, with 7 bases fitting TRBD1. J was trimmed by 0 bases and V by 0 bases; bases with no gene match: 6. The CDR3 is made up of 16 amino acids. Germline CDR1 and CDR2: SGHTS and YDEGEE.

CDR3 region: CASSWRPGLAGEGADTQYF. In DNA form, the CDR3 reads TGCGCCAGCAGCTGGAGACCGGGACTAGCGGGAGAAGGGGCCGATACGCAGTATTTT. V usage is TRBV5-1 and J usage is TRBJ2-3, with 14 bases aligning to TRBD2. The CDR3 length is 19 residues. V lost 3 bases, J lost 6 bases, and 15 bases stayed unmatched. Germline CDR1 reads SGHRS; CDR2 reads YFSETQ.

The chain combines TRBV6-6 with TRBJ2-7; TRBD2 matches 8 bases. There are 14 residues in the CDR3. Looked up from germline, CDR1 is MNHNY and CDR2 is SVGAGI (reference sequence). Trimming took 5 bases from V and 5 from J; bases not matched to a gene: 8. The CDR3 loop is CASSNSGIRNEQYF. The CDR3 DNA reads TGTGCCAGCAGTAATAGCGGGATTAGAAACGAGCAGTACTTC.

The chain combines TRBV16 with TRBJ2-1; D might be TRBD1 (6 bases). The CDR3 is made up of 13 amino acids. V was clipped by 8 bases and J by 5 bases, with 13 bases between them. Per the germline V gene, CDR1 is KGHSY and CDR2 is FQNENV. The CDR3: CASDLNRDNEQFF. The DNA of the CDR3 is TGTGCCAGCGACCTAAACAGGGACAATGAGCAGTTCTTC.

This clone was found a few times. V gene TRBV7-2 combines with J gene TRBJ2-2; TRBD2 agrees at 9 bases. The germline V gene encodes CDR1 SGHTA and CDR2 FQGNSA. CDR3 length: 16 residues. Trimming removed 3 bases from V and 5 bases from J; junction bases left unmatched: 7. Here the CDR3 reads CASSFSGSRRTGELFF. The CDR3 DNA sequence: TGTGCCAGCAGCTTTAGCGGGAGCAGGAGAACCGGGGAGCTGTTTTTT.

The gene calls are TRBV25-1 and TRBJ1-6; no clear D. This CDR3 is 14 amino acids long. Trimming removed 4 bases from V and 7 bases from J, with 11 bases in between. The germline CDR1 and CDR2 sequences are MGHDK and SYGVNS. CDR3 nucleotides: TGTGCCAGCAGTGCCACCTTGGGAAATTCACCCCTCCACTTT. Translating gives CASSATLGNSPLHF.

The DNA for the CDR3 is TGTGCCAGCAGCTTATTAGGACAGGGGGAGACCCAGTACTTC. It codes for CASSLLGQGETQYF. The chain joins TRBV11-2 to TRBJ2-5; 9 bases are shared with TRBD1. The CDR3 sequence is 14 residues long. Unmatched junction bases numbered 3, after V lost 2 bases and J lost 5 bases. Germline-derived CDR1 and CDR2 are SGHAT and FQNNGV.

The chain uses TRBV28 and TRBJ2-1; 10 nucleotides agree with TRBD2. CDR3 length: 15 amino acids. The junction had 3 bases not matched to a gene; V was cut back by 2 bases and J by 5 bases. Germline CDR1 and CDR2: MDHEN and SYDVKM. The CDR3 spells CASSLLAGDNNEQFF. In DNA form, the CDR3 reads TGTGCCAGCAGTTTACTAGCGGGAGATAACAATGAGCAGTTCTTC. Full variable domain (outside the CDR3, taken from reference TRBV28 and TRBJ2-1): DVKVTQSSRYLVKRTGEKVFLECVQDMDHENMFWYRQDPGLGLRLIYFSYDVKMKEKGDIPEGYSVSREKKERFSLILESASTNQTSMYLCASSLLAGDNNEQFFGPGTRLTVL.

The chain joins TRBV5-1 to TRBJ1-4; 7 nucleotides align to TRBD1. Germline values: CDR1 SGHRS, CDR2 YFSETQ. The CDR3 has 14 residues. The V and J ends lost 7 bases and 6 bases, in that order; junction bases with no gene match: 9. CDR3 in amino acids: CASSAGGSYEKLFF. CDR3 in DNA: TGCGCCAGCTCCGCAGGGGGATCGTATGAAAAACTGTTTTTT.

In its sample, this clone was seen a few times. V is TRBV19 and J is TRBJ1-2; 10 bases match TRBD1. Germline CDR1 and CDR2: LNHDA and SQIVND (reference sequence). The CDR3 has 15 residues. V shed 7 bases and J 8 bases; nucleotides not matched to a gene: 13. CDR3 nucleotide sequence: TGTGCCAGTATAGGGACAGGGGCCAACCTAGGAGGCTACACCTTC. It yields the protein CASIGTGANLGGYTF.

The chain couples TRBV28 to TRBJ1-1; the D is unclear. From germline, CDR1 is MDHEN and CDR2 SYDVKM. V was cut by 6 bases and J by 0 bases, with 20 bases left in between. This CDR3 region has 17 residues. The chain's CDR3 is CASRPPPQESLNTEAFF. In DNA, the CDR3 is TGTGCCAGCAGACCTCCCCCCCAGGAATCTCTGAACACTGAAGCTTTCTTT.

The rearrangement uses TRBV27 and TRBJ1-1; D gene uncertain. Trimming took 9 bases from V and 6 from J, leaving 8 bases between them. The CDR3 contains 10 residues. Per the germline V gene, CDR1 is MNHEY and CDR2 is SMNVEV (reference sequence). CDR3 protein: CASGEPEAFF. CDR3 nucleotides: TGTGCCAGTGGGGAACCTGAAGCTTTCTTT.

The CDR3 bases are TGTGCCAGCAGCGCCGACAGGGCACTTTCCTACGAGCAGTACTTC. As protein: CASSADRALSYEQYF. The genes are TRBV11-2 and TRBJ2-7; 7 nucleotides line up with TRBD1. The germline V gene has CDR1 SGHAT and CDR2 FQNNGV. The V gene end was trimmed by 5 bases and the J gene end by 1 base; junction bases not matched to a gene: 8. The CDR3 loop spans 15 amino acids.

Of note for this clone: This may arise from a read error, as a much more abundant clone is one base away. The chain recombines TRBV18 with TRBJ1-1; D call uncertain. This CDR3 region has 12 residues. CDR1 KGHSH and CDR2 LQKENI come from the germline V gene. Trimming took off 2 bases at V and 1 base at J, with 2 bases between the two ends. CDR3 sequence reads: CASSPGNTEAFF. In DNA, the CDR3 is TGTGCCAGCTCACCAGGGAACACTGAAGCTTTCTTT.

This clone was seen a single time. This chain joins TRBV6-1 and TRBJ2-7; no clear D. The V gene's germline CDR1 is MNHNS and CDR2 SASEGT. V shed 0 bases and J shed 2 bases, with 5 bases lying between them. The CDR3 loop spans 13 amino acids. CDR3 region: CASSEAGTYEQYF. CDR3 in DNA: TGTGCCAGCAGTGAAGCTGGCACCTACGAGCAGTACTTC.

This chain connects TRBV5-1 to TRBJ2-5; 13 bases match TRBD2. Germline V gives CDR1 SGHRS, CDR2 YFSETQ. The CDR3 is 16 amino acids. Trimming took 2 bases from V and 3 from J; bases not matched to a gene: 4. The CDR3: CASSFPGLAGEETQYF. In DNA, the CDR3 is TGCGCCAGCAGCTTTCCCGGACTAGCGGGAGAAGAGACCCAGTACTTC.

This clone came up a few times. This chain connects TRBV6-5 to TRBJ1-1; TRBD1 matches 10 bases. Germline loops: CDR1 MNHEY, CDR2 SVGAGI. The V gene end was trimmed by 5 bases and the J gene end by 5 bases; junction bases not matched to a gene: 8. The CDR3 has 15 amino acids. CDR3 loop: CASSHPGQGKTEAFF. CDR3 in DNA: TGTGCCAGCAGTCATCCGGGACAGGGGAAAACTGAAGCTTTCTTT.

The chain couples TRBV4-1 to TRBJ2-3; 7 bases match TRBD2. V shed 3 bases and J 3 bases; nucleotides not matched to a gene: 6. Germline V gene sequence: CDR1 MGHRA, CDR2 YSYEKL. This CDR3 is built from 15 residues. Written as DNA, the CDR3 is TGCGCCAGCAGCCATCCGGGACTAACTACAGATACGCAGTATTTT. Translating it yields CASSHPGLTTDTQYF.